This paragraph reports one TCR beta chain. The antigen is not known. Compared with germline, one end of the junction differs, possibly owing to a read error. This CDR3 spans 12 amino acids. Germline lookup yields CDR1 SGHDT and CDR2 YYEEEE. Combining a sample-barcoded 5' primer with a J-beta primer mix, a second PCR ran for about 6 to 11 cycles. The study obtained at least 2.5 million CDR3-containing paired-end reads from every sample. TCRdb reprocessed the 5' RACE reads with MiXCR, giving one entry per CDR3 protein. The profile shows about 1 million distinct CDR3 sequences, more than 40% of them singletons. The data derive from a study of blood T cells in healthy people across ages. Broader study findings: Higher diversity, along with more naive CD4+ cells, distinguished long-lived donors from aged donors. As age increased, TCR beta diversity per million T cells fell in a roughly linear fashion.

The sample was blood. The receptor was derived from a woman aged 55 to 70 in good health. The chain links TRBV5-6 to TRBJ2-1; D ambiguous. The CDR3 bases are TGTGCCAACAGCTTAAGGCGAGGTGAGCAGTTCTTC. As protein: CANSLRRGEQFF.